The T cell receptor (beta chain) under discussion was sequenced for a study of T cells in Graves' hyperthyroidism and ophthalmopathy. Lactation, pregnancy, other autoimmune disease or uncontrolled infection excluded patients. There were TCR beta CDR3 regions amplified from RNA transcripts. When the TCR CDR3 underwent first-round RT-PCR, the HTBI primer set was used. Via MiXCR, TCRdb re-called the multiplex PCR reads, giving one row per CDR3 protein. The repertoire holds some 800,000 distinct CDR3 sequences, with around 38% as singletons. In germline, CDR1 is SGDLS, CDR2 YYNGEE. This CDR3 is built from 15 residues. On this clonotype: A much larger clone differs from this one at a single base, so this may be a read error.

The chain couples TRBV9 to TRBJ1-2; 8 nucleotides line up with TRBD1. This TCR derives from a man younger than 35 with Graves' hyperthyroidism. The sequencing input was blood. The DNA of the CDR3 is TGTGCCACCAGCGCATCAGGGGGCTCCGCCTATGGCTACACCTTC. It yields the protein CATSASGGSAYGYTF.